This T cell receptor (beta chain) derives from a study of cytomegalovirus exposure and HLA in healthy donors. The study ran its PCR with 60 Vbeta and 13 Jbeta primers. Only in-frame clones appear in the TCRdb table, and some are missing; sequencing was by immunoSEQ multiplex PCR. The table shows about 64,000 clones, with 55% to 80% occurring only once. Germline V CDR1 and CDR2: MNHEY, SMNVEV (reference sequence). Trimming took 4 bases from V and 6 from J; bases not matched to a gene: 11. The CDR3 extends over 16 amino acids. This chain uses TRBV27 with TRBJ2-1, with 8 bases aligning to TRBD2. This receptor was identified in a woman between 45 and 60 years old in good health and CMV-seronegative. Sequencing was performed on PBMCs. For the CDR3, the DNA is TGTGCCAGCAGTTCCTCAGCGGGAGTAATGGTCAATGAGCAGTTCTTC. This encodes CASSSSAGVMVNEQFF.